The clone carrying this T cell receptor beta chain was seen repeatedly, ten times or more. Antigen unknown. Individual cDNA molecules were tagged with unique molecular identifiers, the study reported. TCRdb used MiXCR to reprocess the 5' RACE reads, holding one entry per CDR3 protein. The sample contains tens of thousands of distinct CDR3 sequences, 6% to 7% of which appear only once. Germline V gene sequence: CDR1 GTSNPN, CDR2 SVGIG (reference sequence). The CDR3 has 18 amino acids. V lost 2 bases to trimming and J lost 0 bases; unmatched junction nucleotides: 14. The sample is drawn from a study of early T cells in non-severe SARS-CoV-2 infection. On the study more broadly: Sequencing input comprised bulk RNA from unsorted whole blood; chain pairing was not available.

Study-wide points: Anti-spike CD8 responses were favored by VDJdb matching, which missed private and CD4 specificities.

Sequencing input: whole blood. The chain is built from TRBV30 and TRBJ2-3; TRBD1 aligns across 7 bases. The receptor's source is an adult who was a healthcare worker with PCR-confirmed SARS-CoV-2 infection or an uninfected control (not recorded which). The CDR3 sequence: CAWSWGTAQESSTDTQYF. The CDR3 DNA follows: TGTGCCTGGAGTTGGGGGACAGCACAAGAAAGTAGCACAGATACGCAGTATTTT.